The entry that follows covers one T cell receptor beta chain sequence. Amplified material comprised TCR beta CDR3 regions derived from RNA transcripts. Amplification began with first-round RT-PCR using HTBI primers, then second-round multiplex PCR was performed. In TCRdb, the multiplex PCR reads were re-called with MiXCR into one record per CDR3 protein. The sample carries some 15,000 distinct CDR3 sequences, about half recorded once. The sample originates from a study of Graves' ophthalmopathy and Graves' hyperthyroidism. This receptor was obtained from a woman aged 30 to 39 with Graves' ophthalmopathy. Sequenced sample: peripheral blood.

The CDR3 region is CASSQGQAYNEQFF. The CDR3 DNA follows: TGTGCCAGCAGCCAAGGACAAGCCTACAATGAGCAGTTCTTC. The V call is TRBV14, the J call TRBJ2-1; D is ambiguous. V was trimmed by 1 base and J by 2 bases, leaving 6 bases between them. Germline V gene data show CDR1 as SGHDN and CDR2 as FVKESK. CDR3 length: 14 amino acids.